This is a list of T cell receptor beta chains from one sample in a study of blood T cell repertoires in COVID-19. Profiling relied on immunoSEQ multiplex PCR, and the TCRdb table lists in-frame clones only, not all of them. The sample has around 290,000 clones, approximately 86% seen once. Input material: PBMCs or T cells enriched from blood (not recorded which). Receptors were obtained from a woman under 30 who had recovered from COVID-19. Each CDR3 is given with its conserved first and last residue. Each record gives: D gene, J gene, V gene, clone size, CDR3 DNA, CDR3 protein. A D gene is named only where the DNA matches it firmly. Expanded clones get a size class; other rows say once, few or many, or leave the size out.

TRBD1 | TRBJ2-7 | TRBV7-6 | NA | TGTGCCAGCAGCTTAGCCAGGACAGGGAATATGTACGAGCAGTACTTC | CASSLARTGNMYEQYF
NA | TRBJ2-1 | TRBV5-1 | NA | TGCGCCAGCAGCTTGGTAGCAGACTACCTCCCCAATGAGCAGTTCTTC | CASSLVADYLPNEQFF
NA | TRBJ2-3 | TRBV18 | NA | TGTGCCAGCTCACGGGGGCTCCAGACAGATACGCAGTATTTT | CASSRGLQTDTQYF
TRBD2 | TRBJ2-3 | TRBV7-9 | NA | TGTGCCAGCAGCCGGCCAGGGACTAGCGGAACAGATACGCAGTATTTT | CASSRPGTSGTDTQYF
TRBD1 | TRBJ2-7 | TRBV2 | NA | TGTGCCAGCAGTGAAGTTTGGGGACAGGGTTTTGGCGAGCAGTACTTC | CASSEVWGQGFGEQYF
TRBD1 | TRBJ2-2 | TRBV5-4 | once | TGTGCCAGCAGGCCCTCCGGGACAGGGGGCACCGGGGAGCTGTTTTTT | CASRPSGTGGTGELFF
NA | TRBJ2-7 | TRBV11-3 | NA | TGTGCCAGCGGGACTGGGACAGCGAGCTACGAGCAGTACTTC | CASGTGTASYEQYF
TRBD1 | TRBJ1-5 | TRBV7-9 | once | TGTGCCAGCAGCGATGCGGGGACAGGGCATTTAAGGAATCAGCCCCAGCATTTT | CASSDAGTGHLRNQPQHF
NA | TRBJ2-7 | TRBV1 | NA | TGCACCAGCAGCCAAACTAGCGGGAGGGCCTCCGAGCAGTACTTC | CTSSQTSGRASEQYF
NA | TRBJ1-5 | TRBV3-1/TRBV3-2 | NA | TGTGCCAGCAGCCAAGAACGGAGCAATCAGCCCCAGCATTTT | CASSQERSNQPQHF
NA | TRBJ2-1 | TRBV25-1 | NA | TGTGCCAGCAGAGGGGACGGGGGCTCCTACAATGAGCAGTTCTTC | CASRGDGGSYNEQFF
NA | TRBJ2-1 | TRBV19 | NA | TGTGCCAGTAGTATAGGAGGGTTCTACAATGAGCAGTTCTTC | CASSIGGFYNEQFF
TRBD2 | TRBJ2-1 | TRBV9 | NA | TGTGCCAGCAGCCCCAGCGGGGGGGCGTCCTACAATGAGCAGTTCTTC | CASSPSGGASYNEQFF
TRBD1 | TRBJ1-1 | TRBV2 | NA | TGTGCCAGCAGTGAACTAAGATCAGGGGGGAGAACTGAAGCTTTCTTT | CASSELRSGGRTEAFF
TRBD2 | TRBJ2-5 | TRBV7-2 | NA | TGTGCCAGCAGCTTAGCGGGGCGGGGGAAGACCCAGTACTTC | CASSLAGRGKTQYF
NA | TRBJ1-1 | TRBV5-1 | NA | TGCGCCAGCAGCCCCCAGGGGCCTTATTCTGAAGCTTTCTTT | CASSPQGPYSEAFF
NA | TRBJ2-2 | TRBV5-1 | NA | TGCGCCAGCAGCCAGGGGGGACAACTCAACACCGGGGAGCTGTTTTTT | CASSQGGQLNTGELFF
TRBD1 | TRBJ2-2 | TRBV18 | NA | TGTGCCAGCTCACCACAGCCAGGGGGAAACACCGGGGAGCTGTTTTTT | CASSPQPGGNTGELFF
NA | TRBJ1-5 | TRBV28 | NA | TGTGCCAGCAGTCCGACATCCCCGAGCAATCAGCCCCAGCATTTT | CASSPTSPSNQPQHF
NA | TRBJ1-2 | TRBV3-1/TRBV3-2 | NA | TGTGCCAGCAGCCAAGATTTTAGTGGCTATGGCTACACCTTC | CASSQDFSGYGYTF